This T cell receptor beta chain was identified in a study of cytomegalovirus exposure and HLA in healthy donors (dated by TCRdb to 2016 to 2017). Regarding the study in general: According to an earlier analysis of a few hundred of the donors, about 180 million T cells yielded 100 million or so unique TCR beta sequences and about 280 Gb of sequence data. An early release covering some 640 HLA-typed donors comprised roughly 300 gigabases of sequencing data and about 90 million unique TCR sequences. The genetic ancestry cluster associated with self-reported Caucasian donors included 70% to 85% of the approximately 430 genotyped donors. The study aimed to test whether signatures of past pathogen exposure could be identified by cataloging public T cell receptors. Using immunosequencing, the study profiled T cell repertoires from around 680 subjects and related those repertoires to cytomegalovirus serostatus. Along with the roughly 670-subject first cohort, a separate validation cohort of around 120 different subjects was used. The study combined high-throughput TCR immunosequencing, statistical association of individual TCRs with disease status, and machine learning to predict cytomegalovirus infection status. In a later analysis, previously published TCR beta repertoires from 550 to 700 donors were re-analyzed and high-resolution HLA genotyping was added so that TCR occurrence patterns could be studied. In the later analysis, no new phenotypic data were used to find candidate immune exposures; instead, reliance was placed on TCR beta sequences and their occurrence across donors. To decide whether each TCR beta V gene segment behaved as functional or pseudogenic, an earlier analysis of fewer than 750 of the donors relied on high-throughput TCR beta sequencing. Donor age, sex, ethnicity and CMV serostatus were collected together with the repertoire data. Genome-wide SNP genotypes for about three fifths of the roughly 700 donors were used in a later genetic analysis, which treated that subset as a discovery cohort. Every repertoire in the discovery cohort had been generated on one and the same sequencing platform. Both class I and class II loci were covered by HLA typing, at four-digit resolution. The number of donors typed differed by locus, with roughly 629-640 for A, B, C, DRB1 and DQB1, roughly 520 for DQA1, over 600 for DPA1, and 472 for DPB1. Five DR-DQ haplotypes were handled as single units for association and clustering, since linkage in the cohort was strong. Among about 400 genotyped donors of the cohort, an average of around 220,000 unique TCR beta nucleotide sequences was sequenced per donor, of which about 18% were non-productive. Results and caveats for the whole study, not just this receptor: A later analysis found that HLA-associated TCR beta chains were more clonally expanded and had lower generation probabilities than equally common non-associated chains. According to a later genetic analysis, donors in an Asian-associated ancestry cluster had fewer N-insertions in productive TCRs than the roughly 670-donor mean. In vitro tests confirmed that a few of the cytomegalovirus-associated TCR beta chains recognize cytomegalovirus antigens. The study gave a list of some 150 TCR beta chains associated with cytomegalovirus. The classifier was reported to diagnose cytomegalovirus status with high specificity and sensitivity in both the original cohort and the validation cohort. While some public TCRs were present in many individuals, most TCR sequences turned up only very rarely across donors. The sequencing pipeline was judged likely to have produced a cluster of highly shared sequence variants as a technical artifact. Because HLA typing was unavailable for some donors at each locus, only the typed subset was used in association tests. Correlated functional status among segregating V segments might be attributable to linkage disequilibrium, but an unknown experimental factor could not be ruled out. Most CMV-associated TCR beta chains appeared to be HLA-restricted in a later analysis, and the HLA associations seemed to be driven largely by CMV exposure. Specific HLA alleles were associated with roughly 17,000 TCR beta sequences at a false discovery rate of 0.05 in a later analysis. Immune exposure information for the cohort was limited to CMV serostatus. The presence/absence analyses assumed that sequencing depth was roughly uniform across donors, and that assumption may not be true. Some IMGT-functional V segments, including TRBV6-2 and TRBV6-3, could not be told apart with the 87-base-pair reads, so those segments were excluded. Strong co-occurrence of HLA alleles, especially DR and DQ, made assigning TCR associations to individual alleles difficult. A further reported finding was that TCR beta sequences accurately predicted the HLA-A and HLA-B alleles for most subjects in the first cohort. The authors suggested that the approach could potentially be extended to other disease states and immunological phenotypes. According to a later analysis, parvovirus B19, influenza, CMV and Epstein-Barr virus appeared linked to several top co-occurrence clusters. In an earlier analysis of fewer than 750 of the donors, most TCR beta V segments were observed in productive rearrangements about 87% or about 30% of the time, broadly matching IMGT annotations. In a later genetic analysis, a missense DCLRE1C variant was associated with V-gene and J-gene trimming of TCR beta chains, and the association was replicated in an independent cohort. Because counts were too low, 15 to 20 rarely observed V segments, including chromosome 9 orphons, were left out of the earlier analysis of a few hundred of the donors. In a later analysis, TCR association rates were found to vary across HLA loci, with the most associated TCRs seen for DRB1 alleles and the fewest for HLA-C alleles. The cohort was sequenced for TCR beta chains only, and without alpha or paired-chain data the features that could be detected were limited.

The cohort comprised some 700 healthy bone marrow donors. Cohort members were all nominally healthy when sampled, although unrecorded immune exposures were likely present. The donor tested CMV seropositive and was one of the 289 seropositive cohort members. A peripheral blood sample was provided by each donor, and peripheral blood mononuclear cells were used for TCR beta sequencing. Genomic DNA was extracted from the blood cell samples with the Qiagen DNeasy Blood Extraction Kit. Libraries were made using the immunoSEQ multiplex PCR assay. For the multiplex PCR, a mixture combining 60 forward primers for TCR Vbeta segments and 13 reverse primers for TCR Jbeta segments was used. The CDR3 region of rearranged TCR beta genes was amplified from genomic DNA by a multiplex PCR assay. The amplified TCR beta libraries were sequenced on the Illumina HiSeq System as 87-base-pair reads. From the authors' description of their analysis: A later analysis counted some 74 million unique TCR beta chains across the 500 to 850 repertoires, and around 12 million of these chains were shared by at least two donors. A nearest-neighbor algorithm error-corrected the raw reads and collapsed the reads into unique sequences, merging closely related sequences to remove PCR and sequencing errors. Alignment of CDR3 sequences to IMGT reference sequences was used to assign V, D and J gene segments. For a sequence to be retained, a match of at least six nucleotides to both a V gene segment and a J gene segment was required. Rearrangements were called productive when the CDR3 lacked stop codons and stayed in frame with V and J; all others were non-productive. CDR3 was defined according to IMGT convention as the region running from the second conserved V-encoded cysteine to the conserved J-encoded phenylalanine. The earlier analysis of 587 of the donors excluded sequences that lacked an unambiguous match to a single V gene segment. In an earlier analysis of a few hundred of the donors, V segments were called functional above 56.7% productive rearrangements and were called segregating when the between-donor standard deviation exceeded 5%. A statistical classification framework was developed to diagnose cytomegalovirus status using the catalog of TCR beta chain sequences. V and J gene assignment, in a later analysis, came from comparing TCR nucleotide sequences with IMGT/GENE-DB human TR gene sequences. Using the TCRdist pipeline, a later analysis assigned CDR3 sequences along with most-parsimonious VDJ recombination scenarios. In a later analysis, every TCR beta chain was defined by the combination of its CDR3 amino acid sequence and its V-gene family, and reads without a unique V-gene family were dropped. As a way to deal with suspected cross-contamination and a sequencing artifact, a later analysis dropped approximately 590 nucleotide sequences that were highly shared and had low generation probability. In a later analysis, a clonal expansion index for each public chain was calculated from normalized within-repertoire ranks of inferred template counts. A later analysis computed generation probabilities with a VDJ recombination model fitted to out-of-frame rearrangements, and checked the results against IGoR. In a later analysis, hypergeometric tests were used to score TCR-TCR, TCR-HLA and TCR-CMV co-occurrence, with a repertoire-size bias correction applied to TCR pairs. In a later analysis, false discovery rates were estimated by permuting HLA or CMV assignments 20 times. In a later analysis, co-occurring TCRs were grouped using DBSCAN, with TCRdist sequence similarity added in when clustering inside HLA-allele-positive subsets. Repertoires with fewer than 30,000 or more than 120,000 public chains were left out of co-occurrence clustering, as were five repertoires with anomalous nucleotide sharing. TCRdb took over this immuneACCESS table, retaining in-frame rearrangements with V and J assigned. Such tables are incomplete; in checked studies, under half of the missing clones stem from an unresolved V gene, and the remainder is unexplained. Clone size and the V and J calls come from that table; the DNA yielded D and trimming. This sample comprises 95,000 to 150,000 clones, roughly 80% of them detected only once. Jointly, the top ten make up 2.5% to 3.5% of the sample.

A note on this clone: Its antigen remains undetermined. Base qualities are missing; no much larger clone stands one base away.

Looking up the germline V gene (reference sequence) yields CDR1 LNHDA and CDR2 SQIVND. V gives up 6 bases and J gives up 6 bases, and the segment between their germline ends measures 14 bases. The CDR3 spans 14 residues, from the cysteine through the phenylalanine. Only CDR3 DNA remains: 42 bases, in frame from the first base. The clonotype comes from a woman in her 40s in good health and CMV-seropositive. Input material: PBMCs. The sequence is built from TRBV19 and TRBJ1-4; TRBD1 might be the D gene, on 5 matching bases. The DNA reads as follows: TGTGCCAGTAGCCCCACGTGGGGGGATGAAAAACTGTTTTTT. Its translation reads: CASSPTWGDEKLFF.